A single sample gave rise to the 31 T cell receptor beta chains below, sequenced in a study of blood T cell repertoires in COVID-19. Assay used: immunoSEQ multiplex PCR; TCRdb lists only in-frame clones, some missing. The sample consists of 200,000 to 250,000 clones, 84% of them appearing once. The sample comprised peripheral blood. The receptor set was obtained from an elderly woman with COVID-19, enrolled during active disease.

The DNA for the CDR3 is TGTGCCAGCAGTTATAGTCCAGGGTACAATGAGCAGTTCTTC. Amino acids: CASSYSPGYNEQFF. This chain links TRBV6-2 or TRBV6-3 with TRBJ2-1; D might be TRBD1 (5 bases). V shed 3 bases and J shed 4 bases, with 10 bases lying between them. In germline, CDR1 is MNHEY, CDR2 SVGEGT. This CDR3 is built from 14 residues.

The genes are TRBV5-6 and TRBJ2-3; D uncertain. The CDR3 is made up of 16 amino acids. Looked up from germline, CDR1 is SGHDT and CDR2 is YYEEEE. V was cut by 0 bases and J by 1 base, with 12 bases left in between. In DNA form, the CDR3 reads TGTGCCAGCAGCTTGGAGCTAAATCGAGGCACAGATACGCAGTATTTT. Amino acid sequence: CASSLELNRGTDTQYF.

The gene calls are TRBV19 and TRBJ1-2, with 12 bases that match TRBD1. V trimming: 5 bases; J trimming: 6 bases; junction bases outside the gene matches: 7. CDR3 length: 15 residues. CDR1 is LNHDA and CDR2 is SQIVND in the germline V gene (reference sequence). CDR3: CASSVRDRGLHGYTF. CDR3 in DNA: TGTGCCAGTAGTGTAAGGGACAGGGGGCTTCATGGCTACACCTTC. Looking up the rest from reference TRBV19 and TRBJ1-2 gives the full variable domain: DGGITQSPKYLFRKEGQNVTLSCEQNLNHDAMYWYRQDPGQGLRLIYYSQIVNDFQKGDIAEGYSVSREKKESFPLTVTSAQKNPTAFYLCASSVRDRGLHGYTFGSGTRLTVV.

V gene TRBV11-2 combines with J gene TRBJ2-5, with a tentative D call TRBD2 (7 bases). Germline values: CDR1 SGHAT, CDR2 FQNNGV. CDR3 length equals 16 residues. V was clipped by 7 bases and J by 2 bases, with 20 bases between them. The CDR3 nucleotides read TGTGCCAGCACCCCGGGTGGGGGGGGCTGGCAAGAGACCCAGTACTTC. Its protein product is CASTPGGGGWQETQYF. Full variable domain (missing parts from reference TRBV11-2 and TRBJ2-5): EAGVAQSPRYKIIEKRQSVAFWCNPISGHATLYWYQQILGQGPKLLIQFQNNGVVDDSQLPKDRFSAERLKGVDSTLKIQPAKLEDSAVYLCASTPGGGGWQETQYFGPGTRLLVL.

This chain joins TRBV5-5 and TRBJ1-2; 8 nucleotides agree with TRBD1. The CDR3 spans 13 residues. Losses at the gene ends were 4 bases for V and 8 bases for J; bases not matched to a gene: 7. The germline CDR1 and CDR2 sequences are SGHKS and YYEKEE (reference sequence). Here the CDR3 DNA reads TGTGCCAGCAGCCCGGGACAGGCAGTAGGCTACACCTTC. As protein: CASSPGQAVGYTF.

The CDR3 bases are TGTGCCAGCAGTTATTTGCGGGTCTTAGGCCCGGGCGGTGTAGGCTACACCTTC. This gives the protein CASSYLRVLGPGGVGYTF. The rearrangement links TRBV6-2 or TRBV6-3 to TRBJ1-2; D is unclear. The V gene's germline CDR1 is MNHEY and CDR2 SVGEGT. The CDR3 runs to 18 residues. V was clipped by 3 bases and J by 8 bases, with 28 bases between them.

This sequence joins TRBV6-5 and TRBJ1-5; D unresolved. CDR3 size: 14 residues. V shed 2 bases and J shed 5 bases, with 10 bases lying between them. Germline V CDR1 and CDR2: MNHEY, SVGAGI. The CDR3: CASSYAGIDQPQHF. The CDR3 DNA follows: TGTGCCAGCAGTTACGCGGGGATCGATCAGCCCCAGCATTTT.

Written as DNA, the CDR3 is TGTGCCAGCAGCTTTGGTCAGGGGGGTCTAGCTTTCTTT. It translates to CASSFGQGGLAFF. The chain has TRBV7-9 and TRBJ1-1; TRBD1 matches 7 bases. The CDR3 runs to 13 residues. Trimming took 3 bases from V and 10 from J; bases not matched to a gene: 8. Germline V CDR1 and CDR2: SEHNR, FQNEAQ (reference sequence).

This clone occurred a few times. Here the CDR3 reads CATSTPTGVNYGYTF. For the CDR3, the DNA is TGTGCCACCAGCACCCCAACCGGGGTGAACTATGGCTACACCTTC. The chain combines TRBV15 with TRBJ1-2; the D is unclear. Trimming cost V 4 bases and J 2 bases, with 14 bases left between them. The CDR3 consists of 15 residues. Germline loops: CDR1 LNHNV, CDR2 YYDKDF (reference sequence).

The V call is TRBV12-3 or TRBV12-4, the J call TRBJ2-3, with 7 bases lining up with TRBD1. The V segment lost 6 bases and the J segment 10 bases; nucleotides outside the gene matches: 7. This CDR3 spans 12 amino acids. DNA for the CDR3: TGTGCCAGCAGGGCACCAGGGGGTCCGCAGTATTTT. Amino acid sequence: CASRAPGGPQYF.

In this sample, this clone turned up once. V and J are TRBV27 and TRBJ1-5, with 7 bases matching TRBD1. V lost 3 bases and J lost 0; bases outside the gene matches: 29. CDR1 is MNHEY and CDR2 is SMNVEV in the germline V gene (reference sequence). The CDR3 is made up of 24 amino acids. The CDR3 here is CASSFPGRGLIPPPRLYSNQPQHF. DNA of the CDR3: TGTGCCAGCAGTTTTCCCGGCAGGGGGTTAATACCCCCCCCGAGGCTTTATAGCAATCAGCCCCAGCATTTT.

This clone was seen only once. The chain combines TRBV7-9 with TRBJ2-2, with a tentative D call TRBD1 (6 bases). The CDR3 spans 14 residues. V was clipped by 5 bases and J by 6 bases, with 13 bases between them. Germline V gives CDR1 SEHNR, CDR2 FQNEAQ (reference sequence). The DNA for the CDR3 is TGTGCCAGCAGCCATACAGGGTTGGCCGGGGAGCTGTTTTTT. Protein sequence: CASSHTGLAGELFF. Combining the CDR3 with reference TRBV7-9 and TRBJ2-2 gives the whole variable domain DTGVSQNPRHKITKRGQNVTFRCDPISEHNRLYWYRQTLGQGPEFLTYFQNEAQLEKSRLLSDRFSAERPKGSFSTLEIQRTEQGDSAMYLCASSHTGLAGELFFGEGSRLTVL.

The chain recombines TRBV20-1 with TRBJ2-5; D gene ambiguous. CDR1 is DFQATT, CDR2 SNEGSKA, per germline (reference sequence). CDR3 length equals 16 residues. V was shortened by 3 bases and J by 1 base, with 18 bases between the two germline ends. The CDR3 is CSASKQAPKTQETQYF. Here the CDR3 DNA reads TGCAGTGCTAGTAAGCAGGCTCCCAAGACCCAAGAGACCCAGTACTTC.

The J gene is TRBJ2-1, the V gene TRBV15; possibly TRBD2 for D (6 bases). The V gene lost 5 bases and the J gene lost 4 bases, with 15 bases spanning the gap. The CDR3 is 15 amino acids. CDR1 and CDR2 from the germline V gene are LNHNV and YYDKDF (reference sequence). The CDR3 DNA reads TGTGCCACCAGCCGAGCTAGTGGGGGGTACAATGAGCAGTTCTTC. It is translated as CATSRASGGYNEQFF. The complete variable domain, with remaining parts taken from reference TRBV15 and TRBJ2-1, reads DAMVIQNPRYQVTQFGKPVTLSCSQTLNHNVMYWYQQKSSQAPKLLFHYYDKDFNNEADTPDNFQSRRPNTSFCFLDIRSPGLGDTAMYLCATSRASGGYNEQFFGPGTRLTVL.

DNA for the CDR3: TGCAGCGTCACTATAACCTACGAGCAGTACTTC. The encoded protein is CSVTITYEQYF. The V call is TRBV29-1, the J call TRBJ2-7, with D uncertain. The V and J ends lost 6 bases and 2 bases respectively, with 8 bases between them. The germline gives CDR1 SQVTM, CDR2 ANQGSEA. This CDR3 spans 11 amino acids.

The V call is TRBV4-1, the J call TRBJ1-2, with a tentative D call TRBD1 (5 bases). Trimming cost V 1 base and J 2 bases, with 11 bases left between them. CDR3 length: 15 residues. Germline V CDR1 and CDR2: MGHRA, YSYEKL. This CDR3 reads CASSQVVGANYGYTF. In nucleotides, the CDR3 is TGCGCCAGCAGCCAAGTTGTAGGGGCGAACTATGGCTACACCTTC.

The rearrangement links TRBV12-3 or TRBV12-4 to TRBJ1-1, with D possibly TRBD1 on 5 matching bases. The CDR3 is 13 amino acids. Trimming stripped 8 bases from V and 1 base from J, with 11 bases between. CDR3 bases: TGTGCCAGCCGAACAGGCAGGAACACTGAAGCTTTCTTT. Translated, it gives CASRTGRNTEAFF.

The chain recombines TRBV2 with TRBJ2-1; D is unresolved. The V gene lost 6 bases and the J gene lost 2 bases, with 11 bases spanning the gap. The V gene's germline CDR1 is SNHLY and CDR2 FYNNEI. The CDR3 spans 14 residues. The CDR3 DNA reads as TGTGCCAGCAGCGGAGATCCCGCCTACAATGAGCAGTTCTTC. It codes for CASSGDPAYNEQFF.

The chain uses TRBV19 and TRBJ2-2; 8 bases agree with TRBD1. Germline CDR1 LNHDA, CDR2 SQIVND (reference sequence). The CDR3 loop spans 15 amino acids. V was clipped by 4 bases and J by 6 bases; unmatched bases: 7. Here the CDR3 DNA reads TGTGCCAGTAGTACGTCGACAGGGGCGGCCGGGGAGCTGTTTTTT. Residues: CASSTSTGAAGELFF. Drawing the rest from reference TRBV19 and TRBJ2-2, the complete variable domain is DGGITQSPKYLFRKEGQNVTLSCEQNLNHDAMYWYRQDPGQGLRLIYYSQIVNDFQKGDIAEGYSVSREKKESFPLTVTSAQKNPTAFYLCASSTSTGAAGELFFGEGSRLTVL.

This chain's CDR3 is CASRQGWDQPQHF. CDR3 coding DNA: TGTGCCAGCAGGCAGGGGTGGGATCAGCCCCAGCATTTT. This sequence joins TRBV7-6 and TRBJ1-5, with D possibly matching TRBD1 (6 bases). Germline V gives CDR1 SGHVS, CDR2 FNYEAQ. V lost 6 bases and J 5 bases, leaving 11 bases between the germline ends. CDR3 length equals 13 residues. Drawing the rest from reference TRBV7-6 and TRBJ1-5, the complete variable domain is GAGVSQSPRYKVTKRGQDVALRCDPISGHVSLYWYRQALGQGPEFLTYFNYEAQQDKSGLPNDRFSAERPEGSISTLTIQRTEQRDSAMYRCASRQGWDQPQHFGDGTRLSIL.

Details on this clone: Other DNA sequences within the sample encode an identical CDR3. The chain has TRBV5-1 and TRBJ1-5; D gene uncertain. Trimming pared 4 bases from V and 4 bases from J, leaving 9 bases between. Germline CDR1 is SGHRS and CDR2 is YFSETQ. The length of the CDR3 is 13 residues. For the CDR3, the DNA is TGCGCCAGCAGCCCCGAGGGTAATCAGCCCCAGCATTTT. Its protein is CASSPEGNQPQHF.

This clone was counted once. V usage is TRBV5-6 and J usage is TRBJ1-1; 9 bases map to TRBD1. The CDR3 consists of 17 residues. Unmatched junction bases numbered 13, after V lost 4 bases and J lost 3 bases. CDR1 is SGHDT, CDR2 YYEEEE, per germline. The CDR3 DNA follows: TGTGCCAGCAGCCTGGCCATAGGACAGGGGTGGTACACTGAAGCTTTCTTT. It translates to CASSLAIGQGWYTEAFF.

The CDR3 DNA reads as TGTGCCAGCACCGCGATCGGCGGGGGGGCAGCGAACACTGAAGCTTTCTTT. Translating gives CASTAIGGGAANTEAFF. This chain links TRBV3-1 (or the pseudogene TRBV3-2) with TRBJ1-1; possible D gene TRBD1, 6 bases. The CDR3 totals 17 residues. V gave up 7 bases and J gave up 1 base, with 22 bases separating them. In germline, CDR1 is LGHDT, CDR2 YNNKEL (reference sequence).

The chain carries TRBV27 and TRBJ2-7; 8 bases agree with TRBD2. Germline lookup yields CDR1 MNHEY and CDR2 SMNVEV (reference sequence). The CDR3 runs 15 residues. Trimming took 2 bases from V and 4 from J; bases not matched to a gene: 7. The CDR3 region has the DNA TGTGCCAGCAGTTTACGGGGGGGACCCCCTTACGAGCAGTACTTC. Translating gives CASSLRGGPPYEQYF.

This sequence joins TRBV11-1 and TRBJ2-2, with 7 bases identical to TRBD1. The ends lost 1 base at V and 4 bases at J; junction bases unmatched: 0. The germline gives CDR1 SGHAT, CDR2 FQDESV (reference sequence). The CDR3 consists of 14 residues. For the CDR3, the DNA is TGTGCCAGCAGCTTAGGACAGGGCACCGGGGAGCTGTTTTTT. Protein: CASSLGQGTGELFF.

The V and J genes are TRBV6-6 and TRBJ2-7, with 8 bases identical to TRBD1. Germline V lookup: CDR1 MNHNY, CDR2 SVGAGI (reference sequence). The V gene end was trimmed by 6 bases and the J gene end by 6 bases; junction bases not matched to a gene: 7. This CDR3 region has 13 residues. The CDR3 DNA is TGTGCCAGCAGCTCCGGGACAGGACGCGAGCAGTACTTC. It specifies CASSSGTGREQYF.

The V gene is TRBV5-1, the J gene TRBJ2-6; D perhaps matches TRBD2 (5 bases). The CDR3 spans 17 residues. Germline-derived CDR1 and CDR2 are SGHRS and YFSETQ. V was cut by 3 bases and J by 1 base, with 14 bases left in between. In nucleotides, the CDR3 is TGCGCCAGCAGCTCCGACCCGAGGGCTTCTGGGGCCAACGTCCTGACTTTC. This sequence encodes CASSSDPRASGANVLTF.

This chain connects TRBV2 to TRBJ2-7; 7 bases are a match to TRBD2. Germline loops: CDR1 SNHLY, CDR2 FYNNEI. Trimming took 11 bases from V and 3 from J; bases not matched to a gene: 4. The CDR3 loop spans 11 amino acids. CDR3: CAGKRDYEQYF. CDR3 nucleotides: TGTGCCGGTAAGCGGGACTACGAGCAGTACTTC.

The chain links TRBV24-1 to TRBJ2-6, with 8 bases lining up with TRBD1. The CDR3 consists of 16 residues. Germline V CDR1 and CDR2: KGHDR, SFDVKD. The junction had 4 bases not matched to a gene; V was cut back by 6 bases and J by 1 base. This CDR3 is CATSPGGASGANVLTF. CDR3 nucleotide sequence: TGTGCCACCAGTCCAGGGGGCGCTTCTGGGGCCAACGTCCTGACTTTC.

The chain combines TRBV5-6 with TRBJ2-7; tentative D call: TRBD2 (5 bases). Per germline, CDR1 SGHDT and CDR2 YYEEEE. V lost 4 bases and J lost 4, with 12 bases in between. This CDR3 is 13 amino acids long. The CDR3 here is CASSPRSGYEQYF. CDR3 coding DNA: TGTGCCAGCAGCCCCAGAAGCGGATACGAGCAGTACTTC.

This clone showed up just a few times. V and J are TRBV19 and TRBJ1-4, with 9 nucleotides matching TRBD1. This CDR3 spans 15 amino acids. J was trimmed by 8 bases and V by 8 bases; bases with no gene match: 12. Germline values: CDR1 LNHDA, CDR2 SQIVND (reference sequence). As DNA, the CDR3 is TGTGCCAGTGGCGGGTCGGGACAGGGTTGGGAAAAACTGTTTTTT. This gives the protein CASGGSGQGWEKLFF.